Listed here are 2 T cell receptor beta chains from one sample, sequenced in a study of beta chain features in type 1 diabetes. Expressed TCRB transcripts got sequenced, as all isolated RNA was reverse transcribed. Data came from immunoSEQ multiplex PCR; TCRdb stores just in-frame clones and leaves some out. The table lists roughly 250,000 clones, over 7.5% of them singletons, with about 0.037% in the top ten. The sample was naive CD4+ T cells from blood. These receptors were taken from a woman aged 18-29 years in good health.

This clone has just a few counts. The chain couples TRBV5-1 to TRBJ2-1; possible D gene TRBD2, 5 bases. Germline V gene data show CDR1 as SGHRS and CDR2 as YFSETQ. V was cut by 2 bases and J by 9 bases, with 18 bases left in between. This CDR3 has 15 residues. The CDR3 coding sequence is TGCGCCAGCAGCTTAATGCTAGCCGCCCCGAGTGAGCAGTTCTTC. Amino acids: CASSLMLAAPSEQFF.

The chain carries TRBV5-5 and TRBJ1-1, with D uncertain. The V end lost 1 base, the J end lost 0 bases, and 7 bases lay between the germline ends. Germline V lookup: CDR1 SGHKS, CDR2 YYEKEE (reference sequence). This CDR3 is built from 14 residues. CDR3 nucleotides: TGTGCCAGCAGCTTGCAACTCATGAACACTGAAGCTTTCTTT. Translation: CASSLQLMNTEAFF.